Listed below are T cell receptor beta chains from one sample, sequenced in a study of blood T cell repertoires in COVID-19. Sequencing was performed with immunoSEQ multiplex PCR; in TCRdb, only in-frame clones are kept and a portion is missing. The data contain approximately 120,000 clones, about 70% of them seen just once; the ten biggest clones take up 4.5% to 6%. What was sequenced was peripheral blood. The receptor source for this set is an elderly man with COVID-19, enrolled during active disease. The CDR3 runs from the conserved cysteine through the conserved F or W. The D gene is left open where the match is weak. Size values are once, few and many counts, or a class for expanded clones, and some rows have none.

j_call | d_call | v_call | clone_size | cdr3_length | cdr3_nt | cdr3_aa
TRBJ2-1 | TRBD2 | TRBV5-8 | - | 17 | TGTGCCAGCAGCTGGGGACTAGCGGGAGTAAGGGGGAATGAGCAGTTCTTC | CASSWGLAGVRGNEQFF
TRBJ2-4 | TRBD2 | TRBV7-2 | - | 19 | TGTGCCAGCAGCCCCTCTGGCGGAGCGGGAGGGCCGTATAAAAACATTCAGTACTTC | CASSPSGGAGGPYKNIQYF
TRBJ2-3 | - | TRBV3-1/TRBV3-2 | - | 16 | TGTGCCAGCAGCCTTGTCCCAGGGGTTTTGGCAGATACGCAGTATTTT | CASSLVPGVLADTQYF
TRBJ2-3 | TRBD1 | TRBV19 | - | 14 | TGTGCCAGTACCGGGACAGTAAGCACAGATACGCAGTATTTT | CASTGTVSTDTQYF
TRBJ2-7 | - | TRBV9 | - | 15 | TGTGCCAGCAGCCCCTGGGGAGCGCCGAGCTACGAGCAGTACTTC | CASSPWGAPSYEQYF
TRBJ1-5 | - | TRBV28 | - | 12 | TGTGCCAGCAGAGGGGGGGATCAGCCCCAGCATTTT | CASRGGDQPQHF
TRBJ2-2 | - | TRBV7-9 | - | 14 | TGTGCCAGCAGCTTAGTGAGGGCCGGCGGGGAGCTGTTTTTT | CASSLVRAGGELFF
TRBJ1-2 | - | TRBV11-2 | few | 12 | TGTGCCAGCAGCTACGACAGGCTCGGCTACACCTTC | CASSYDRLGYTF
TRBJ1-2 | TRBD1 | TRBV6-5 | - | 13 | TGTGCCAGCAGTCTGGGACAGAACTATGGCTACACCTTC | CASSLGQNYGYTF
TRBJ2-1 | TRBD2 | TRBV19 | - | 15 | TGTGCCAGTAGAACTAGCGGTTATGGGGGCAATGAGCAGTTCTTC | CASRTSGYGGNEQFF
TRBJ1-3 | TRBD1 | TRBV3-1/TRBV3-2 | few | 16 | TGTGCCAGCAGCCCTACCGGGACAGGCATTGGAAACACCATATATTTT | CASSPTGTGIGNTIYF
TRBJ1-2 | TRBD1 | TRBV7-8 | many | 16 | TGTGCCAGCAGCTTAGGGGGGACAGGGGCTAACTATGGCTACACCTTC | CASSLGGTGANYGYTF
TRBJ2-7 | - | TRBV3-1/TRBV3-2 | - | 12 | TGTGCCAGCAGCTCCCTCTCCTACGAGCAGTACTTC | CASSSLSYEQYF
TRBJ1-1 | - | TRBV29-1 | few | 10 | TGCAGCGTTGGATACAGGGAAGCTTTCTTT | CSVGYREAFF
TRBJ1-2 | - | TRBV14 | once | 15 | TGTGCCAGCAGCCAAGATATTAAGGGACTCTATGGCTACACCTTC | CASSQDIKGLYGYTF
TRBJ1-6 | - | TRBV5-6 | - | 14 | TGTGCCAGCAGCTTGGGAGGGGGAGCTTCACCCCTCCACTTT | CASSLGGGASPLHF
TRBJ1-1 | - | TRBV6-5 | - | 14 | TGTGCCAGCAGTTACCAGGGGTGGAGCACTGAAGCTTTCTTT | CASSYQGWSTEAFF
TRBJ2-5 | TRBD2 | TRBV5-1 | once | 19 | TGCGCCAGCAGCGAATTTGGCACGGCGGCTAGCGAGGGGAGGGGGACCCAGTACTTC | CASSEFGTAASEGRGTQYF
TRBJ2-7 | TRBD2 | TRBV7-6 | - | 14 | TGTGCCAGCAGCTTAGGGACTAGCGGGTTTGCACAGTACTTC | CASSLGTSGFAQYF
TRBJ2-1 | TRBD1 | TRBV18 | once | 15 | TGTGCCAGCTCACCGGGGGACAGGGCCGGGAATGAGCAGTTCTTC | CASSPGDRAGNEQFF
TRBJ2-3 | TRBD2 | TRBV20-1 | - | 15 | TGCAGTGCTAGTTTGCGGGAGTGGAGCACAGATACGCAGTATTTT | CSASLREWSTDTQYF
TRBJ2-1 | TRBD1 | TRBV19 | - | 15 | TGTGCCAGTAGTCCCCGACAGGGGCTCTACAATGAGCAGTTCTTC | CASSPRQGLYNEQFF
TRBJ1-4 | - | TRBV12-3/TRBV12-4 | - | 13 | TGTGCCAGCAGTTGGCAGGGTAATGAAAAACTGTTTTTT | CASSWQGNEKLFF
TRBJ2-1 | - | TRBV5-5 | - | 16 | TGTGCCAGCAGCTTTGGGACAGCACTAGCGGCTAATGAGCAGTTCTTC | CASSFGTALAANEQFF
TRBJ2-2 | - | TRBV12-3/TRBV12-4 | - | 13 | TGTGCCAGCAGTTTGCGGGGCACCGGGGAGCTGTTTTTT | CASSLRGTGELFF
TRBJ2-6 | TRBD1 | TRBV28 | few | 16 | TGTGCCAGCAGTTTCCCGGACAGGGCTGGGGCCAACGTCCTGACTTTC | CASSFPDRAGANVLTF
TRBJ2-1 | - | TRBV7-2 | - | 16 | TGTGCCAGCAGCTTCACCGGCGGGACCGTCTACAATGAGCAGTTCTTC | CASSFTGGTVYNEQFF
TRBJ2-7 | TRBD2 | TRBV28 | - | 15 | TGTGCCAGCACCCTTCCGGGACTAGCGTCCTACGAGCAGTACTTC | CASTLPGLASYEQYF
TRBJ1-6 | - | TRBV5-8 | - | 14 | TGTGCCAGCAGCGCTCAGGCCTATAATTCACCCCTCCACTTT | CASSAQAYNSPLHF
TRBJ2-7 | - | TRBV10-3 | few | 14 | TGTGCCATCAGTGCGGAGCGGCTATCCTACGAGCAGTACTTC | CAISAERLSYEQYF
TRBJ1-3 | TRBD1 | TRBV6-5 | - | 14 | TGTGCCAGCAGAGGACAGGGAGGTGGAAACACCATATATTTT | CASRGQGGGNTIYF
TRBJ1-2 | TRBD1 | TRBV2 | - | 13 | TGTGCCAGCAGGGACAGGGGTAGCTATGGCTACACCTTC | CASRDRGSYGYTF
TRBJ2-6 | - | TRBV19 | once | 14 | TGTGCCAGCGGACAGTCTCTCCGGGCCAACGTCCTGACTTTC | CASGQSLRANVLTF
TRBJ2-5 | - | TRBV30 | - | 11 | TGTGCCTGGAGTATATCAGAGACCCAGTACTTC | CAWSISETQYF
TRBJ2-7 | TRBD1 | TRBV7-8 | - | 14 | TGTGCCAGCAGCTTAGGGGGACAGCTCTACGAGCAGTACTTC | CASSLGGQLYEQYF
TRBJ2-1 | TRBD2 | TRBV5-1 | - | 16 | TGCGCCAGCAGGAACCTAGCGGGAGTTGGTCGGGGTGAGCAGTTCTTC | CASRNLAGVGRGEQFF
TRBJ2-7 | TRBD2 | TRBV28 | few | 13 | TGTGCCATAAGACTAGCGGGAGACTACGAGCAGTACTTC | CAIRLAGDYEQYF
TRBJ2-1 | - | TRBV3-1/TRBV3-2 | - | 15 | TGTGCCAGCAGCCAAGATAGTTTCCCCTACAATGAGCAGTTCTTC | CASSQDSFPYNEQFF
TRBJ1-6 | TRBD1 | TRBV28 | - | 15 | TGTGCCAGCAATCAACAGGGGTACTATAATTCACCCCTCCACTTT | CASNQQGYYNSPLHF
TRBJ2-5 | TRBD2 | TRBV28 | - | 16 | TGTGCCAGCAGTTTATTACTAGCGACAACTAAAGAGACCCAGTACTTC | CASSLLLATTKETQYF
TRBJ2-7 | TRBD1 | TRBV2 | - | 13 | TGTGCCAGCTCGGGACAGGGGGCGGGCGAGCAGTACTTC | CASSGQGAGEQYF
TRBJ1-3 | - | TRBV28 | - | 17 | TGTGCCAGCACCCTAAGCGAAGGGGTTCTCTTTGGAAACACCATATATTTT | CASTLSEGVLFGNTIYF
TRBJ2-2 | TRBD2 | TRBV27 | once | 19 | TGTGCCAGCAGACACTCGGGACTAGCGGGAGGGCTGTTCACCGGGGAGCTGTTTTTT | CASRHSGLAGGLFTGELFF
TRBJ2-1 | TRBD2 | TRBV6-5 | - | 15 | TGTGCCAGCAGCCAGACTAGCGGACCCTACAATGAGCAGTTCTTC | CASSQTSGPYNEQFF
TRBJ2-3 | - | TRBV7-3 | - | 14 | TGTGCCAGCAGCTCGTGGGCCCTCACAGATACGCAGTATTTT | CASSSWALTDTQYF
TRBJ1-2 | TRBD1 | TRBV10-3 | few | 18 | TGTGCCATCAGTGAATGGCGGCTAAGGGGGCTATTGGACTATGGCTACACCTTC | CAISEWRLRGLLDYGYTF
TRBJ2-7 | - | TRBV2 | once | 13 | TGTGCCAGCAATGCGGGCCAGACCTACGAGCAGTACTTC | CASNAGQTYEQYF
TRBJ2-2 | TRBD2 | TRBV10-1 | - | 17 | TGCGCCAGCAGTGAGAGTCTAGCGGGAGGGCTCCCCGGGGAGCTGTTTTTT | CASSESLAGGLPGELFF